Following are 20 T cell receptor beta chains from one sample sequenced in a study of Graves' ophthalmopathy and Graves' hyperthyroidism (dated by TCRdb to about 2018). The sequencing machine was an Illumina HiSeq 2000. For repertoire sequencing, TCR beta CDR3 regions were amplified from RNA transcripts. HTBI primers and the Qiagen OneStep RT-PCR kit were used in a first-round RT-PCR, which was followed by a second-round multiplex PCR, size selection and purification. TCRdb trimmed public reads at Q25 via fastp, called clones via MiXCR and kept in-frame beta chains. Each entry merges the rows of one CDR3 protein and shows their most common DNA and genes. The sample contains approximately 540,000 distinct CDR3 sequences, just under 40% of them found a single time. Together, the top ten hold roughly 4% of the sample. Sequencing was carried out using peripheral blood or thyroid tissue (not recorded which). The receptors here all came from an adult man with Graves' hyperthyroidism.

At least ten counts were recorded for this clonotype. The chain joins TRBV7-9 to TRBJ2-7; 7 bases align to TRBD2. The end of the DNA aligns better with TRBJ2-1, so the J call may be wrong. Germline assignment: CDR1 SEHNR and CDR2 FQNEAQ (reference sequence). The CDR3 contains 15 residues. CDR3 nucleotide sequence: TGTGCCAGCAGCTCCAAGAGAGCGGGGTACAATGAGCAGTTCTTC. The encoded protein is CASSSKRAGYNEQFF.

This clonotype was observed a few times. The V and J genes are TRBV19 and TRBJ1-2, with 7 bases aligning to TRBD1. This CDR3 region has 13 residues. The ends lost 6 bases at V and 4 bases at J; junction bases unmatched: 5. Germline V gene sequence: CDR1 LNHDA, CDR2 SQIVND (reference sequence). The chain's CDR3 is CASRRQGIYGYTF. The CDR3, as DNA: TGTGCCAGTAGGCGACAGGGTATCTATGGCTACACCTTC.

This chain connects TRBV7-2 to TRBJ1-1; D possibly corresponds to TRBD1 (5 bases). Germline assignment: CDR1 SGHTA and CDR2 FQGNSA. Trimming left V 6 bases short and J 7 bases short, with 15 bases between. This CDR3 is 13 amino acids long. This CDR3 is CASSLGGKIEAFF. The CDR3 bases are TGTGCCAGCAGTCTGGGGGGGAAAATTGAAGCTTTCTTT.

This clonotype was detected ten times or more. This chain connects TRBV7-9 to TRBJ2-5; D uncertain. The CDR3 covers 13 residues. Trimming shortened V by 3 bases and J by 2 bases, and 7 bases separated the two germline ends. Germline V gene sequence: CDR1 SEHNR, CDR2 FQNEAQ (reference sequence). CDR3 nucleotide sequence: TGTGCCAGCAGCTTCGCAGTACAAGAGACCCAGTACTTC. Its protein product is CASSFAVQETQYF.

Concerning this clonotype: This CDR3 is missing its conserved last phenylalanine or tryptophan, likely due to a read error. It is unclear where the CDR3 begins or ends on the DNA, so no DNA is shown, and the CDR3 is as TCRdb lists it. This chain joins TRBV12-3 or TRBV12-4 and TRBJ1-5; the D call TRBD1 from the table was never checked on the DNA. The CDR3 extends over 9 residues, inclusive of both ends. The chain's CDR3 is CASSPPDRV.

The J gene is TRBJ1-5, the V gene TRBV7-6; 10 bases align to TRBD2. TRBJ2-3 explains the end of the DNA better; the J call may be wrong. Germline values: CDR1 SGHVS, CDR2 FNYEAQ. The CDR3 contains 18 residues. The CDR3 reads CASSPDWTSGKPTDTQYF. CDR3 DNA: TGTGCCAGCAGCCCAGACTGGACTAGCGGAAAGCCCACAGATACGCAGTATTTT.

This clonotype was detected many times. V and J are TRBV24-1 and TRBJ2-7; the match to TRBD1 covers 7 bases. Trimming at V came to 4 bases and at J to 6 bases, leaving 20 bases not matched to a gene. From germline, CDR1 is KGHDR and CDR2 SFDVKD. The CDR3 length is 18 residues. CDR3 protein: CATSDSKPGAGGYGEQYF. CDR3 nucleotide sequence: TGTGCCACCAGTGACTCCAAGCCCGGGGCAGGGGGATACGGCGAGCAGTACTTC.

This sequence joins TRBV2 and TRBJ1-1; unclear D gene. Germline CDR1 SNHLY, CDR2 FYNNEI. This CDR3 comprises 17 residues. Trimming took 5 bases from V and 0 from J, leaving 19 bases between them. The CDR3 DNA follows: TGTGCCAGCAGTTACCCGGACTTAGACCGCATGAACACTGAAGCTTTCTTT. Its protein is CASSYPDLDRMNTEAFF.

The V call is TRBV5-1, the J call TRBJ1-2, with unresolved D. The CDR3 totals 16 residues. V lost 4 bases to trimming and J lost 5 bases, with 21 bases between them. CDR1 and CDR2 (germline): SGHRS, YFSETQ. The CDR3, as DNA: TGCGCCAGCAGCCGCACATGGGAGCCATCCGCTTATGGCTACACCTTC. Translated, it gives CASSRTWEPSAYGYTF.

The chain couples TRBV20-1 to TRBJ1-5; 9 nucleotides match TRBD1. Per the germline V gene, CDR1 is DFQATT and CDR2 is SNEGSKA (reference sequence). V shed 5 bases and J 5 bases; nucleotides not matched to a gene: 7. The length of the CDR3 is 14 residues. CDR3 bases: TGCAGTGCTGGGGGGGACAGGGAAGATCAGCCCCAGCATTTT. This translates into CSAGGDREDQPQHF.

This clonotype was seen repeatedly, ten times or more. J is TRBJ2-5 and V is TRBV4-1; 11 nucleotides line up with TRBD2. J lost 1 base, V lost 4 bases, and 8 bases had no gene match. The CDR3 sequence is 17 residues long. Germline CDR1 is MGHRA and CDR2 is YSYEKL. CDR3 amino acids: CASSPTSTSGTQETQYF. Written as DNA, the CDR3 is TGCGCCAGCAGCCCTACTTCGACTAGCGGGACCCAAGAGACCCAGTACTTC.

This sequence joins TRBV10-3 and TRBJ1-3, with D perhaps TRBD1 (5 bases). Germline CDR1 and CDR2: ENHRY and SYGVKD. The ends were cut back, 6 bases at V and 4 bases at J, with 19 bases in the middle. The CDR3 runs 16 residues. As DNA, the CDR3 is TGTGCCATCAGAGTAGGGACGGAACAAGCAGGAAACACCATATATTTT. Translating it yields CAIRVGTEQAGNTIYF.

V and J are TRBV29-1 and TRBJ2-3; D call uncertain. The CDR3 sequence is 14 residues long. Between the trimmed V and J ends, which lost 4 bases and 4 bases, there was a span of 15 bases. Germline assignment: CDR1 SQVTM and CDR2 ANQGSEA. The CDR3 nucleotides read TGCAGCGTTGCCATCCATCCTGGACCAGATACGCAGTATTTT. Translation gives CSVAIHPGPDTQYF.

The rearrangement uses TRBV24-1 and TRBJ1-2; TRBD1 aligns across 8 bases. J was trimmed by 8 bases and V by 7 bases; bases with no gene match: 14. The CDR3 length is 15 residues. Germline V CDR1 and CDR2: KGHDR, SFDVKD. The CDR3 here is CATSPGGQGLGGYTF. CDR3 sequence (DNA): TGTGCCACCAGCCCCGGCGGACAGGGACTGGGGGGCTACACCTTC.

At least ten counts were recorded for this clonotype. The chain uses TRBV19 and TRBJ2-5; TRBD1 is a possible D gene (6 bases). CDR3 length: 15 amino acids. V lost 5 bases and J lost 5, with 18 bases in between. CDR1 is LNHDA and CDR2 is SQIVND in the germline V gene (reference sequence). The CDR3 DNA sequence: TGTGCCAGTAGTCCAAGCCACAGGGTGCGGGAGACCCAGTACTTC. Translated, it gives CASSPSHRVRETQYF.

Points on this clonotype: One end of the junction is discordant with germline, which a read error may explain. This chain joins TRBV13 and TRBJ2-3; TRBD1 or TRBD2 may be the D gene (5 bases each). CDR1 PRHDT and CDR2 FYEKMQ come from the germline V gene (reference sequence). The CDR3 covers 13 residues. The CDR3 coding sequence is TGCGCCAGCAGCCTGGGAGAGGGGCCTACGCAGTATTTT. This sequence encodes CASSLGEGPTQYF.

This clonotype appeared many times. The chain is built from TRBV5-8 and TRBJ2-7, with unresolved D. The germline V and J ends were trimmed by 2 bases and 5 bases, with 11 bases remaining between them. Germline V CDR1 and CDR2: SGHTS, YDEGEE. CDR3 size: 13 residues. The CDR3 DNA is TGTGCCAGCAGCTTTGGTGCGGTTAACGAGCAGTACTTC. Amino acids: CASSFGAVNEQYF. Based on the CDR3 plus reference TRBV5-8 and TRBJ2-7, the full variable domain is EAGVTQSPTHLIKTRGQQATLRCSPISGHTSVYWYQQALGLGLQFLLWYDEGEERNRGNFPPRFSGRQFPNYSSELNVNALELEDSALYLCASSFGAVNEQYFGPGTRLTVT.

This clonotype was counted at least ten times. This chain links TRBV27 with TRBJ1-2, with 7 positions matching TRBD1. With V trimmed by 4 bases and J by 6 bases, 5 bases remained unmatched. This CDR3 contains 13 residues. Germline loops: CDR1 MNHEY, CDR2 SMNVEV (reference sequence). The CDR3 DNA is TGTGCCAGCAGTTCGGGACAGCAAAATGGCTACACCTTC. Translating gives CASSSGQQNGYTF.

This clonotype was counted many times. CDR3 sequence: CASSLALVGTGELFF. The DNA of the CDR3 is TGTGCCAGCAGCTTAGCGTTGGTCGGCACCGGGGAGCTGTTTTTT. The chain couples TRBV11-1 to TRBJ2-2; no reliable D call. V gave up 0 bases and J gave up 4 bases, with 9 bases separating them. The CDR3 has 15 residues. The germline CDR1 and CDR2 sequences are SGHAT and FQDESV (reference sequence).

J is TRBJ2-7 and V is TRBV29-1; D might be TRBD1 or TRBD2, each matching 5 bases. CDR1 is SQVTM, CDR2 ANQGSEA, per germline. Trimming removed 7 bases at V and 6 bases at J, with 10 bases between. The CDR3 runs 10 residues. The chain's CDR3 is CSGTGTEQYF. The CDR3 region has the DNA TGCAGCGGTACCGGGACCGAGCAGTACTTC.